This TCR beta chain came from a study of post-analysis software for immune sequencing data. Study-wide findings and caveats: The five TRBV segments detected at higher frequency in patients than in controls included TRBV5-6, TRBV5-1 and TRBV20-1.

About this clonotype itself: Antigen: not known.

The ends were cut back, 6 bases at V and 2 bases at J, with 10 bases in the middle. The CDR3 spans 14 residues. Unique molecular identifiers were carried by the TCR beta cDNA libraries. Each CDR3 protein gets one entry after TCRdb re-called the PCR reads with MiXCR. The repertoire holds 650,000 to 900,000 distinct CDR3 sequences, about 43% seen once, with roughly 5% in the top ten. This TCR was recovered from a girl between 5 and 17 years old with multiple sclerosis. The sequenced sample consisted of blood. The V and J genes are TRBV12-3 or TRBV12-4 and TRBJ1-4, with D possibly being TRBD1 (5 bases). DNA of the CDR3: TGTGCCAGCAGCATGCGGGGGACTAATGAAAAACTGTTTTTT. Translated, it gives CASSMRGTNEKLFF.